The 28 T cell receptor beta chains in this list originate from one sample, sequenced in a study of cytotoxic CD8 clonotypes in ibrutinib-treated CLL. Sequencing was performed with immunoSEQ multiplex PCR; in TCRdb, only in-frame clones are kept and a portion is missing. The repertoire holds roughly 300,000 clones, with 60% to 80% as singletons. The input for sequencing was PBMCs, taken at disease progression, from a patient treated with ibrutinib. Receptors were obtained from a human donor with chronic lymphocytic leukemia.

This clone is a singleton in its sample. CDR3 sequence (DNA): TGTGCCAGCTCACCACCACCCCTGGGGGAGACCCAGTACTTC. Encoded protein: CASSPPPLGETQYF. The rearrangement joins TRBV18 to TRBJ2-5; no clear D gene. V lost 0 bases to trimming and J lost 5 bases, with 10 bases between them. The CDR3 sequence is 14 residues long. Germline lookup yields CDR1 KGHSH and CDR2 LQKENI.

The genes are TRBV10-3 and TRBJ2-2; TRBD1 matches 8 bases. CDR1 and CDR2 (germline): ENHRY, SYGVKD. J was trimmed by 4 bases and V by 2 bases; bases with no gene match: 3. The CDR3 consists of 15 residues. CDR3 sequence (DNA): TGTGCCATCAGTGAGACCGGACAGGGCACCGGGGAGCTGTTTTTT. This codes for CAISETGQGTGELFF.

The chain couples TRBV19 to TRBJ2-5; 7 nucleotides line up with TRBD1. The CDR3 spans 14 residues. CDR1 is LNHDA and CDR2 is SQIVND in the germline V gene (reference sequence). Trimming cost V 6 bases and J 0 bases; bases outside gene matches: 4. CDR3 sequence (DNA): TGTGCCAGTAGCGGGACAGCCTACCAAGAGACCCAGTACTTC. Its protein product is CASSGTAYQETQYF.

The chain joins TRBV15 to TRBJ2-5, with a possible D match to TRBD2 (6 bases). From germline, CDR1 is LNHNV and CDR2 YYDKDF (reference sequence). Trimming cost V 4 bases and J 1 base, with 13 bases left between them. The CDR3 extends over 15 amino acids. The CDR3 DNA reads as TGTGCCACCAGCATGTCCCTGGGGGGCCAAGAGACCCAGTACTTC. This sequence encodes CATSMSLGGQETQYF.

The chain combines TRBV9 with TRBJ2-1, with 10 bases lining up with TRBD2. The CDR3 contains 15 residues. Trimming took 0 bases from V and 7 from J; bases not matched to a gene: 4. From germline, CDR1 is SGDLS and CDR2 YYNGEE. The CDR3 DNA follows: TGTGCCAGCAGCGTAGGGGTTAGCGGGAGGAATGAGCAGTTCTTC. It translates to CASSVGVSGRNEQFF.

In its sample, this clone was seen once. The sample contains more than one DNA sequence encoding this CDR3. The gene calls are TRBV27 and TRBJ2-3; D unclear. Germline lookup yields CDR1 MNHEY and CDR2 SMNVEV (reference sequence). There are 13 residues in the CDR3. Deletions cut 2 bases from V and 3 bases from J, with 6 bases between. The CDR3 sequence: CASSLGGTDTQYF. The CDR3 region has the DNA TGTGCCAGCAGTTTAGGCGGTACAGATACGCAGTATTTT.

The rearrangement uses TRBV5-5 and TRBJ2-7; the match to TRBD1 covers 7 bases. V lost 0 bases and J lost 0; bases outside the gene matches: 3. The CDR3 is 15 amino acids. The germline V gene has CDR1 SGHKS and CDR2 YYEKEE (reference sequence). The CDR3 sequence: CASSLGQGFSYEQYF. For the CDR3, the DNA is TGTGCCAGCAGCTTGGGACAGGGATTCTCCTACGAGCAGTACTTC.

Only one count was recorded for this clone. J is TRBJ2-7 and V is TRBV5-1; D ambiguous. Germline CDR1 reads SGHRS; CDR2 reads YFSETQ. Between the trimmed V and J ends, which lost 4 bases and 2 bases, there was a span of 13 bases. The CDR3 is 14 amino acids. The CDR3 region has the DNA TGCGCCAGCAGCGCCACACGTTCCCCCTACGAGCAGTACTTC. Protein: CASSATRSPYEQYF.

The chain employs TRBV6-5 and TRBJ2-3; 10 bases line up with TRBD2. Germline CDR1 reads MNHEY; CDR2 reads SVGAGI. Trimming took 5 bases from V and 6 from J; bases not matched to a gene: 5. The CDR3 sequence is 14 residues long. CDR3 residues: CASSSLAGVDTQYF. The CDR3 DNA reads as TGTGCCAGCAGTAGCCTAGCGGGAGTTGATACGCAGTATTTT.

The chain recombines TRBV2 with TRBJ2-1; D call uncertain. The CDR3 totals 14 residues. Germline V gene lookup returns CDR1 SNHLY and CDR2 FYNNEI. Trimming shortened V by 3 bases and J by 5 bases, and 11 bases separated the two germline ends. The CDR3 DNA sequence: TGTGCCAGCAGTGATTGGCGCCCGGACAATGAGCAGTTCTTC. Amino acids: CASSDWRPDNEQFF.

The chain links TRBV5-4 to TRBJ1-1; TRBD1 is a possible D gene (6 bases). Germline assignment: CDR1 SGHNT and CDR2 YYREEE (reference sequence). This CDR3 has 14 amino acids. Trimming pared 1 base from V and 1 base from J, leaving 8 bases between. CDR3 protein: CASSLPGENTEAFF. As DNA, the CDR3 is TGTGCCAGCAGCTTGCCAGGGGAGAACACTGAAGCTTTCTTT.

The chain couples TRBV6-4 to TRBJ2-1; 11 nucleotides line up with TRBD2. Germline lookup yields CDR1 MRHNA and CDR2 SNTAGT. The CDR3 covers 15 residues. V gave up 5 bases and J gave up 3 bases; unmatched junction bases: 3. CDR3 DNA sequence: TGTGCCAGCAGTCGGACTAGCGGGTTCTACAATGAGCAGTTCTTC. It codes for CASSRTSGFYNEQFF.

V is TRBV5-1 and J is TRBJ2-7, with D perhaps TRBD1 or TRBD2 (5 bases each). The germline gives CDR1 SGHRS, CDR2 YFSETQ. This CDR3 is built from 15 residues. Trimming cost V 3 bases and J 2 bases, with 15 bases left between them. The CDR3 nucleotides are TGCGCCAGCAGCTCGACAGCCGGGACCCCCTACGAGCAGTACTTC. Its protein is CASSSTAGTPYEQYF.

The rearrangement uses TRBV10-1 and TRBJ2-7; D tentatively fits TRBD1 or TRBD2 (6 bases each). V was cut by 3 bases and J by 6 bases, with 15 bases left in between. The CDR3 is 14 amino acids. CDR1 WNHNN and CDR2 SYGVQD come from the germline V gene (reference sequence). The CDR3 DNA reads as TGCGCCAGCAGTGACCAACAGGGAGGCGGCGAGCAGTACTTC. Its translation is CASSDQQGGGEQYF.

The CDR3 DNA is TGTGCCAGCAGTCCCTCCTCCGGGAGCAGCTACGAGCAGTACTTC. It yields the protein CASSPSSGSSYEQYF. The chain carries TRBV27 and TRBJ2-7; tentatively, D is TRBD2 (6 bases). Trimming took 5 bases from V and 3 from J, leaving 17 bases between them. CDR1 and CDR2 (germline): MNHEY, SMNVEV (reference sequence). The CDR3 is 15 residues long.

The chain carries TRBV7-6 and TRBJ2-5, with D uncertain. Germline assignment: CDR1 SGHVS and CDR2 FNYEAQ. The V and J ends lost 0 bases and 2 bases respectively, with 4 bases between them. The CDR3 contains 13 residues. CDR3 sequence: CASSLAPQETQYF. CDR3 bases: TGTGCCAGCAGCTTAGCCCCTCAAGAGACCCAGTACTTC.

The genes are TRBV6-6 and TRBJ2-7; the D is unclear. The CDR3 consists of 11 residues. V lost 3 bases and J lost 7, with 7 bases in between. CDR1 and CDR2 (germline): MNHNY, SVGAGI (reference sequence). The chain's CDR3 is CASSYTSEQYF. The CDR3 DNA sequence: TGTGCCAGCAGTTATACGTCAGAGCAGTACTTC.

The CDR3 reads CSVAPGGYGYTF. The CDR3 nucleotides read TGCAGCGTGGCTCCGGGGGGCTATGGCTACACCTTC. The gene calls are TRBV29-1 and TRBJ1-2; possible D gene TRBD1, 5 bases. CDR3 length: 12 amino acids. V was trimmed by 6 bases and J by 4 bases, leaving 12 bases between them. CDR1 and CDR2 (germline): SQVTM, ANQGSEA.

The J gene is TRBJ2-7, the V gene TRBV9; no clear D. This CDR3 region has 15 residues. Germline V gives CDR1 SGDLS, CDR2 YYNGEE. V was cut by 0 bases and J by 2 bases, with 12 bases left in between. DNA for the CDR3: TGTGCCAGCAGCGTAGCAGCTTCCTTAGCCTACGAGCAGTACTTC. This gives the protein CASSVAASLAYEQYF.

This chain joins TRBV6-6 and TRBJ1-3, with a weak D call TRBD1 (5 bases). The CDR3 has 15 residues. In germline, CDR1 is MNHNY, CDR2 SVGAGI (reference sequence). V was clipped by 6 bases and J by 0 bases, with 12 bases between them. The CDR3 is CASSHDSSSGNTIYF. In nucleotides, the CDR3 is TGTGCCAGCAGCCACGACAGTTCCTCTGGAAACACCATATATTTT.

The V and J genes are TRBV11-2 and TRBJ1-2; TRBD1 matches 7 bases. J was trimmed by 0 bases and V by 5 bases; bases with no gene match: 3. Germline CDR1 reads SGHAT; CDR2 reads FQNNGV. The CDR3 has 14 residues. The DNA of the CDR3 is TGTGCCAGCAGCGTCGACAGGGCTAACTATGGCTACACCTTC. Protein: CASSVDRANYGYTF.

This chain joins TRBV5-1 and TRBJ1-6; 8 nucleotides line up with TRBD1. The CDR3 contains 16 residues. V dropped 4 bases and J dropped 7; count of bases not matched to a gene: 10. From germline, CDR1 is SGHRS and CDR2 YFSETQ. The DNA of the CDR3 is TGCGCCAGCAGCCTCTCGGACAGGGCGAGAAATTCACCCCTCCACTTT. It encodes CASSLSDRARNSPLHF.

V and J are TRBV10-3 and TRBJ1-6; D is undetermined. The CDR3 covers 15 residues. V was cut by 8 bases and J by 4 bases, with 15 bases left in between. Germline CDR1 and CDR2: ENHRY and SYGVKD. CDR3 region: CAISSQDPYNSPLHF. The CDR3 DNA reads as TGTGCCATCTCGAGTCAGGACCCTTATAATTCACCCCTCCACTTT.

The chain employs TRBV11-2 and TRBJ2-1; 7 bases are shared with TRBD2. CDR3 size: 15 residues. CDR1 SGHAT and CDR2 FQNNGV come from the germline V gene. Unmatched junction bases numbered 1, after V lost 1 base and J lost 1 base. The CDR3: CASSLVGGSYNEQFF. For the CDR3, the DNA is TGTGCCAGCAGCTTAGTCGGGGGGTCCTACAATGAGCAGTTCTTC.

This chain connects TRBV2 to TRBJ1-2, with D uncertain. The CDR3 contains 13 residues. Germline V gene sequence: CDR1 SNHLY, CDR2 FYNNEI. With 4 bases removed from V and 4 bases from J, the gap between germline ends came to 10 bases. The chain's CDR3 is CASSVEGPYGYTF. DNA of the CDR3: TGTGCCAGCAGTGTAGAAGGGCCCTATGGCTACACCTTC.

J is TRBJ2-7 and V is TRBV2, with 9 bases matching TRBD1. The CDR3 sequence is 15 residues long. Unmatched junction bases numbered 8, after V lost 6 bases and J lost 2 bases. Germline values: CDR1 SNHLY, CDR2 FYNNEI. The CDR3 protein is CASSDPGTGTYEQYF. The CDR3 region has the DNA TGTGCCAGCAGCGACCCGGGGACAGGGACCTACGAGCAGTACTTC. Using reference TRBV2 and TRBJ2-7 for the parts outside the CDR3, the full variable domain is EPEVTQTPSHQVTQMGQEVILRCVPISNHLYFYWYRQILGQKVEFLVSFYNNEISEKSEIFDDQFSVERPDGSNFTLKIRSTKLEDSAMYFCASSDPGTGTYEQYFGPGTRLTVT.

The rearrangement uses TRBV7-2 and TRBJ2-1, with 10 bases fitting TRBD2. The CDR3 runs 15 residues. V shed 6 bases, J shed 8 bases, and the junction held 10 bases outside the gene matches. The germline gives CDR1 SGHTA, CDR2 FQGNSA. The CDR3 bases are TGTGCCAGCAGTACCCGGACTAGCGGAAGGGATGAGCAGTTCTTC. Amino acid sequence: CASSTRTSGRDEQFF.

This clone was counted once. This chain joins TRBV6-5 and TRBJ1-1; D unclear. There are 14 residues in the CDR3. Trimming removed 2 bases from V and 0 bases from J, with 7 bases in between. Germline CDR1 and CDR2: MNHEY and SVGAGI. The CDR3 coding sequence is TGTGCCAGCAGTTACGGGGTCCTGAACACTGAAGCTTTCTTT. The encoded protein is CASSYGVLNTEAFF.